This T cell receptor (beta chain) was captured in a study of cytomegalovirus exposure and HLA in healthy donors. General study points: It was 160 or so TCR beta chains that were listed as cytomegalovirus-associated.

With 2 bases removed from V and 4 bases from J, the gap between germline ends came to 11 bases. Germline CDR1 and CDR2: MNHEY and SMNVEV (reference sequence). The CDR3 spans 14 residues. About this clone: As yet, its antigen is unknown.

TCRdb's table, derived via immunoSEQ multiplex PCR, lists solely in-frame clones and lacks some. The data contain hundreds of thousands of clones, just over 85% of them seen just once; the ten biggest clones take up 0.65% to 0.95%. The TCR sequence derives from a woman younger than 35 in good health and CMV-seronegative. The sample taken for sequencing was PBMCs. This chain links TRBV27 with TRBJ1-1, with D maybe TRBD1 (6 bases). Written as DNA, the CDR3 is TGTGCCAGCAGTTTAGGGGGGGCGTTCACTGAAGCTTTCTTT. This codes for CASSLGGAFTEAFF.